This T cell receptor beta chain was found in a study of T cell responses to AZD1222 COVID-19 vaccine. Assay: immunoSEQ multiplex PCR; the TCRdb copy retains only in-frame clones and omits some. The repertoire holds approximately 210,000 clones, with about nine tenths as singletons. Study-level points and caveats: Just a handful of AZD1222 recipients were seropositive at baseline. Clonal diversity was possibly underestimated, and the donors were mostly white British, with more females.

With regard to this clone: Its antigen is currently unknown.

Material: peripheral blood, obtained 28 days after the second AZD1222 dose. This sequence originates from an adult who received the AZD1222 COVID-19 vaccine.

The CDR3 is CASRTGPTDTQYF. As DNA, the CDR3 is TGTGCCAGCAGGACAGGGCCCACAGATACGCAGTATTTT. The V gene is TRBV27, the J gene TRBJ2-3, with 7 bases aligning to TRBD1. V lost 6 bases to trimming and J lost 2 bases; unmatched junction nucleotides: 2. This CDR3 spans 13 amino acids. Germline V CDR1 and CDR2: MNHEY, SMNVEV (reference sequence).